These 10 T cell receptor beta chains came from one sample sequenced in a study of blood T cell repertoires in COVID-19. Sequenced by immunoSEQ multiplex PCR; TCRdb stores in-frame clones only, minus some. The table has 230,000 or so clones, about 91% seen once. The sample taken for sequencing was peripheral blood. These receptors all come from a woman aged 40 to 50 who had recovered from COVID-19.

The rearrangement joins TRBV9 to TRBJ1-2; D remains unclear. The CDR3 loop spans 13 amino acids. V was pared by 4 bases and J by 1 base, with 8 bases between. CDR1 and CDR2 (germline): SGDLS, YYNGEE. CDR3 residues: CASSPGDNYGYTF. Written as DNA, the CDR3 is TGTGCCAGCAGCCCCGGAGATAACTATGGCTACACCTTC. Based on the CDR3 plus reference TRBV9 and TRBJ1-2, the full variable domain is DSGVTQTPKHLITATGQRVTLRCSPRSGDLSVYWYQQSLDQGLQFLIQYYNGEERAKGNILERFSAQQFPDLHSELNLSSLELGDSALYFCASSPGDNYGYTFGSGTRLTVV.

This chain uses TRBV18 with TRBJ2-7; D is unresolved. The V end was cut by 0 bases, the J end by 5 bases, with 17 bases between. The CDR3 spans 16 residues. The germline gives CDR1 KGHSH, CDR2 LQKENI. CDR3 sequence: CASSPPSAPGVHEQYV. The DNA for the CDR3 is TGTGCCAGCTCACCACCGTCGGCCCCTGGAGTCCACGAGCAGTACGTC.

The gene calls are TRBV12-3 or TRBV12-4 and TRBJ1-6; D is uncertain. This CDR3 region has 12 residues. Trimming shortened V by 6 bases and J by 10 bases, and 10 bases separated the two germline ends. CDR3 region: CASRATESPLHF. The CDR3 DNA reads TGTGCCAGCAGAGCAACCGAGTCACCCCTCCACTTT.

The chain links TRBV6-5 to TRBJ1-5; 7 nucleotides agree with TRBD1. The CDR3 totals 14 residues. The junction had 7 bases not matched to a gene; V was cut back by 6 bases and J by 5 bases. Germline V gene sequence: CDR1 MNHEY, CDR2 SVGAGI. As DNA, the CDR3 is TGTGCCAGCAGCCCCGGACAGGACTATCAGCCCCAGCATTTT. It yields the protein CASSPGQDYQPQHF.

The rearrangement links TRBV18 to TRBJ1-2, with D perhaps matching TRBD1 (6 bases). The V end lost 4 bases, the J end lost 6 bases, and 9 bases lay between the germline ends. Germline V gene sequence: CDR1 KGHSH, CDR2 LQKENI. This CDR3 is built from 12 residues. The CDR3 protein is CASSLQGNGYTF. CDR3 bases: TGTGCCAGCTCACTGCAGGGGAATGGCTACACCTTC.

The rearrangement links TRBV18 to TRBJ2-3, with D maybe TRBD2 (7 bases). Trimming pared 3 bases from V and 2 bases from J, leaving 15 bases between. This CDR3 has 16 residues. The germline V gene encodes CDR1 KGHSH and CDR2 LQKENI. The CDR3: CASSPRGPGFTDTQYF. In DNA form, the CDR3 reads TGTGCCAGCTCACCGCGGGGGCCCGGTTTCACAGATACGCAGTATTTT.

The rearrangement joins TRBV21-1 to TRBJ1-3; whether TRBD1, the table's D call, matches the DNA was not checked. TRBV21-1 is listed as a pseudogene. The CDR3 covers 19 residues. CDR3 bases: TGTGCCAGCAGCAAAGACAGGGGACCCAGACTGAGCTCTGGAAACACCATATATTTT. Amino acids: CASSKDRGPRLSSGNTIYF.

The CDR3 region has the DNA TGTGCCAGCAGTTACTCCGTGGTGGGAGGGTGGGCTTTCTTT. Encoded protein: CASSYSVVGGWAFF. V gene TRBV6-5 combines with J gene TRBJ1-1; D uncertain. The CDR3 sequence is 14 residues long. V was trimmed by 0 bases and J by 11 bases, leaving 16 bases between them. Germline V gene lookup returns CDR1 MNHEY and CDR2 SVGAGI.

The genes are TRBV3-1 (or the pseudogene TRBV3-2) and TRBJ2-3; 11 positions agree with TRBD1. Germline lookup yields CDR1 LGHDT and CDR2 YNNKEL (reference sequence). This CDR3 has 16 amino acids. Trimming removed 1 base from V and 6 bases from J; junction bases left unmatched: 6. CDR3 residues: CASSQGDRGIFDTQYF. In DNA form, the CDR3 reads TGTGCCAGCAGCCAAGGGGACAGGGGGATTTTTGATACGCAGTATTTT.

This clone was seen only a few times. This chain joins TRBV3-1 (or the pseudogene TRBV3-2) and TRBJ1-6; tentative D call: TRBD1 (5 bases). Germline loops: CDR1 LGHDT, CDR2 YNNKEL (reference sequence). The length of the CDR3 is 13 residues. Between the trimmed V and J ends, which lost 5 bases and 10 bases, there was a span of 12 bases. CDR3 amino acids: CASSDVGASPLHF. For the CDR3, the DNA is TGTGCCAGCAGCGACGTTGGGGCCTCACCCCTCCACTTT.